This T cell receptor beta chain was captured by sequencing in a study of shared clonotypes between healthy human individuals. Study-level points and caveats: On the whole, naive subsets had larger estimated richness than memory subsets had. An anticipated effect of sequencing depth on clonotype sharing among donors was recognized. When naive CD4 clonotypes were compared across a handful of donors, 4% to 5.5% were shared.

The assay used deep level. Using immunoSEQ multiplex PCR, the repertoire was profiled, and TCRdb retains in-frame clones only, with some absent. Counted here are about 2 million clones, 85% to 95% occurring once; the ten biggest clones make up roughly 1.2%. The naive CD8 population came from CD45RO-negative cells selected for CCR7, without terminally differentiated effector memory CD45RA+ cells. As for this clone: The antigen is unknown.

Sequences were obtained from naive CD8+ T cells sorted from blood. The clonotype originates from a man in his late teens or twenties in good health.

The CDR3 sequence is CASSGPLTDTQYF. The CDR3 DNA reads TGTGCCAGCAGCGGACCGTTGACAGATACGCAGTATTTT. V usage is TRBV6-1 and J usage is TRBJ2-3, with no clear D. V lost 6 bases and J lost 3, with 10 bases in between. Germline lookup yields CDR1 MNHNS and CDR2 SASEGT. The CDR3 contains 13 residues.